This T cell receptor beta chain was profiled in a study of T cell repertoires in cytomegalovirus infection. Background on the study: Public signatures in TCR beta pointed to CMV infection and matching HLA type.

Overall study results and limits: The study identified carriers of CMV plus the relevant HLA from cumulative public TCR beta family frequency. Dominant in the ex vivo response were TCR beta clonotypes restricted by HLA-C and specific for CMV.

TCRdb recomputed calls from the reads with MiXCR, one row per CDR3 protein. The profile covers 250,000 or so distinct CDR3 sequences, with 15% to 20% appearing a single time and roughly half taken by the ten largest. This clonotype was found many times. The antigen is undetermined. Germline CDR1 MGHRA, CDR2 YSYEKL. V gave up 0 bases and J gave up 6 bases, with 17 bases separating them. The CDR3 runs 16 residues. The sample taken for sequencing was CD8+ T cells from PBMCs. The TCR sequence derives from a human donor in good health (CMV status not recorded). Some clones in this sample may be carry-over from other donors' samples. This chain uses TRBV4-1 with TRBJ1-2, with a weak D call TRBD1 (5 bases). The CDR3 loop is CASSQDWGESGDGYTF. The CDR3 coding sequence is TGCGCCAGCAGCCAAGATTGGGGGGAATCCGGGGATGGCTACACCTTC.